This is a list of T cell receptor beta chains from one sample in a study of CD8 T cells in Susac syndrome. TCRdb redid the calling of the immunoSEQ multiplex PCR reads with MiXCR, one entry per CDR3 protein. The sample shows about 430,000 distinct CDR3 sequences, approximately 85% of them seen only once. Material for sequencing was CD8+ T cells from PBMCs. All receptors come from a human donor with multiple sclerosis. Both conserved end residues are part of each CDR3. D genes are given only for firm matches. Size is stated for part of the rows, as once, few or many counts, or as a class when the clone is expanded.

V gene: TRBV27; clone size: once; D gene: TRBD2; J gene: TRBJ2-2; CDR3 protein: CASSFSGQGGVGELFF; CDR3 DNA: TGTGCCAGCAGTTTTTCTGGGCAGGGAGGGGTCGGGGAGCTGTTTTTT
V gene: TRBV10-1; clone size: .; D gene: TRBD1; J gene: TRBJ2-7; CDR3 protein: CASSDPGQGKDEQYF; CDR3 DNA: TGCGCCAGCAGTGATCCGGGACAGGGGAAGGACGAGCAGTACTTC
V gene: TRBV20-1; clone size: .; D gene: .; J gene: TRBJ2-7; CDR3 protein: CSALAETYEQYF; CDR3 DNA: TGCAGTGCTTTAGCGGAGACCTACGAGCAGTACTTC
V gene: TRBV14; clone size: .; D gene: .; J gene: TRBJ2-7; CDR3 protein: CASSPRPGSYEQYF; CDR3 DNA: TGTGCCAGCAGCCCCCGTCCAGGGTCCTACGAGCAGTACTTC
V gene: TRBV27; clone size: .; D gene: TRBD1; J gene: TRBJ2-7; CDR3 protein: CASSFSSGTVYEQYF; CDR3 DNA: TGTGCCAGCAGTTTCTCTTCCGGGACAGTCTACGAGCAGTACTTC
V gene: TRBV27; clone size: .; D gene: .; J gene: TRBJ1-2; CDR3 protein: CASSLFRGYGYTF; CDR3 DNA: TGTGCCAGCAGTTTATTCCGAGGGTACGGCTACACCTTC
V gene: TRBV11-2; clone size: .; D gene: .; J gene: TRBJ2-1; CDR3 protein: CASSSNRAHSYNEQFF; CDR3 DNA: TGTGCCAGCAGCTCAAACAGGGCCCATTCCTACAATGAGCAGTTCTTC
V gene: TRBV6-1; clone size: .; D gene: .; J gene: TRBJ2-7; CDR3 protein: CASPGRGIYEQYF; CDR3 DNA: TGTGCCAGCCCCGGTAGGGGGATCTACGAGCAGTACTTC
V gene: TRBV7-3; clone size: .; D gene: TRBD1; J gene: TRBJ2-3; CDR3 protein: CASSEPTGPADTQYF; CDR3 DNA: TGTGCCAGCAGCGAACCGACAGGGCCAGCAGATACGCAGTATTTT
V gene: TRBV10-3; clone size: .; D gene: TRBD2; J gene: TRBJ2-2; CDR3 protein: CAIRVSVLAGDDGELFF; CDR3 DNA: TGTGCCATCAGGGTTTCCGTGCTAGCGGGAGATGACGGGGAGCTGTTTTTT
V gene: TRBV14; clone size: .; D gene: .; J gene: TRBJ2-2; CDR3 protein: CASSRQAYTGELFF; CDR3 DNA: TGTGCCAGCAGCCGACAGGCCTACACCGGGGAGCTGTTTTTT
V gene: TRBV3-1; clone size: .; D gene: TRBD2; J gene: TRBJ2-2; CDR3 protein: CASSQKPGAGGPGNTGELFF; CDR3 DNA: TGTGCCAGCAGCCAAAAACCGGGAGCGGGGGGGCCGGGGAACACCGGGGAGCTGTTTTTT
V gene: TRBV3-1; clone size: .; D gene: .; J gene: TRBJ1-1; CDR3 protein: CASSPTGPMNTEAFF; CDR3 DNA: TGTGCCAGCAGCCCCACGGGGCCGATGAACACTGAAGCTTTCTTT
V gene: TRBV28; clone size: .; D gene: TRBD1; J gene: TRBJ1-5; CDR3 protein: CASRPGQGLYSNQPQHF; CDR3 DNA: TGTGCCAGCAGACCGGGACAGGGGCTCTATAGCAATCAGCCCCAGCATTTT
V gene: TRBV15; clone size: .; D gene: .; J gene: TRBJ1-1; CDR3 protein: CATSRETGTNTEAFF; CDR3 DNA: TGTGCCACCAGCAGAGAAACGGGGACTAACACTGAAGCTTTCTTT
V gene: TRBV27; clone size: .; D gene: .; J gene: TRBJ1-6; CDR3 protein: CASAVSINSPLHF; CDR3 DNA: TGTGCCAGCGCTGTGTCCATAAATTCACCCCTCCACTTT
V gene: TRBV6-1; clone size: .; D gene: .; J gene: TRBJ2-1; CDR3 protein: CASSEARAGLYNEQFF; CDR3 DNA: TGTGCCAGCAGTGAAGCTCGCGCAGGGCTCTACAATGAGCAGTTCTTC
V gene: TRBV19; clone size: .; D gene: .; J gene: TRBJ1-1; CDR3 protein: CASSISTGSNTEAFF; CDR3 DNA: TGTGCCAGTAGTATCTCTACAGGGTCGAACACTGAAGCTTTCTTT
V gene: TRBV7-8; clone size: .; D gene: TRBD2; J gene: TRBJ2-7; CDR3 protein: CASSLYQRVGRGLSYEQYF; CDR3 DNA: TGTGCCAGCAGCTTATACCAGCGGGTGGGGAGGGGCCTTTCCTACGAGCAGTACTTC
V gene: TRBV27; clone size: .; D gene: TRBD1; J gene: TRBJ2-7; CDR3 protein: CASSLSGQGKPYEQYF; CDR3 DNA: TGTGCCAGCAGTTTATCGGGACAGGGAAAGCCCTACGAGCAGTACTTC
V gene: TRBV5-1; clone size: .; D gene: .; J gene: TRBJ2-1; CDR3 protein: CASSPIDSSGDEQFF; CDR3 DNA: TGCGCCAGCAGCCCTATAGACTCATCTGGTGATGAGCAGTTCTTC
V gene: TRBV6-4; clone size: once; D gene: .; J gene: TRBJ2-3; CDR3 protein: CASSDLGGADTQYF; CDR3 DNA: TGTGCCAGCAGTGACTTGGGGGGCGCAGATACGCAGTATTTT
V gene: TRBV18; clone size: .; D gene: .; J gene: TRBJ2-1; CDR3 protein: CASSPSGPNEQFF; CDR3 DNA: TGTGCCAGCTCACCATCAGGGCCCAATGAGCAGTTCTTC
V gene: TRBV9; clone size: .; D gene: .; J gene: TRBJ1-2; CDR3 protein: CASSPGPHGYTF; CDR3 DNA: TGTGCCAGCAGCCCAGGGCCCCATGGCTACACCTTC
V gene: TRBV7-9; clone size: once; D gene: .; J gene: TRBJ2-1; CDR3 protein: CASSQLGSYNEQFF; CDR3 DNA: TGTGCCAGCAGCCAACTAGGGTCCTACAATGAGCAGTTCTTC
V gene: TRBV30; clone size: .; D gene: TRBD1; J gene: TRBJ1-4; CDR3 protein: CAWSPGQLVEKLFF; CDR3 DNA: TGTGCCTGGAGTCCGGGACAGTTGGTTGAAAAACTGTTTTTT
V gene: TRBV29-1; clone size: .; D gene: TRBD1; J gene: TRBJ2-2; CDR3 protein: CSVDPGTGNTGELFF; CDR3 DNA: TGCAGCGTTGATCCCGGGACAGGGAACACCGGGGAGCTGTTTTTT
V gene: TRBV7-8; clone size: .; D gene: .; J gene: TRBJ2-3; CDR3 protein: CASSLAGGYYTDTQYF; CDR3 DNA: TGTGCCAGCAGCTTAGCGGGAGGATATTACACAGATACGCAGTATTTT
V gene: TRBV29-1; clone size: .; D gene: TRBD1; J gene: TRBJ1-4; CDR3 protein: CSGVSGQNEKLFF; CDR3 DNA: TGCAGCGGAGTCTCGGGACAGAATGAAAAACTGTTTTTT
V gene: TRBV12-3/TRBV12-4; clone size: .; D gene: .; J gene: TRBJ2-1; CDR3 protein: CASSFPGGNEQFF; CDR3 DNA: TGTGCCAGCAGTTTCCCCGGAGGGAATGAGCAGTTCTTC
V gene: TRBV6-1; clone size: once; D gene: .; J gene: TRBJ1-1; CDR3 protein: CASSEGEGFSGFF; CDR3 DNA: TGTGCCAGCAGTGAAGGCGAGGGTTTCAGTGGTTTCTTT
V gene: TRBV6-6; clone size: once; D gene: TRBD1; J gene: TRBJ2-1; CDR3 protein: CASSPDRGRRNEQFF; CDR3 DNA: TGTGCCAGCAGTCCCGACAGGGGGCGCAGGAATGAGCAGTTCTTC
V gene: TRBV6-1; clone size: .; D gene: .; J gene: TRBJ2-7; CDR3 protein: CASSEWRGGSYEQYF; CDR3 DNA: TGTGCCAGCAGTGAATGGAGGGGCGGATCCTACGAGCAGTACTTC
V gene: TRBV13; clone size: .; D gene: .; J gene: TRBJ1-2; CDR3 protein: CASTLAGNGYTF; CDR3 DNA: TGTGCCAGCACCCTTGCAGGGAATGGCTACACCTTC
V gene: TRBV19; clone size: .; D gene: .; J gene: TRBJ1-1; CDR3 protein: CASSTNTGRSLNTEAFF; CDR3 DNA: TGTGCCAGTAGTACGAACACAGGGAGGTCTTTGAACACTGAAGCTTTCTTT
V gene: TRBV7-3; clone size: .; D gene: .; J gene: TRBJ2-1; CDR3 protein: CASSALTNNEQFF; CDR3 DNA: TGTGCCAGCAGCGCCCTTACTAACAATGAGCAGTTCTTC
V gene: TRBV12-3/TRBV12-4; clone size: few; D gene: TRBD2; J gene: TRBJ2-1; CDR3 protein: CASRLAGADNEQFF; CDR3 DNA: TGTGCCAGCCGCTTAGCGGGGGCTGACAATGAGCAGTTCTTC
V gene: TRBV5-6; clone size: .; D gene: .; J gene: TRBJ1-2; CDR3 protein: CASSLVGDGYGYTF; CDR3 DNA: TGTGCCAGCAGCTTGGTAGGGGATGGTTATGGCTACACCTTC
V gene: TRBV27; clone size: .; D gene: .; J gene: TRBJ1-1; CDR3 protein: CASSPLGGGDTEAFF; CDR3 DNA: TGTGCCAGCAGTCCCCTGGGGGGCGGAGATACTGAAGCTTTCTTT
V gene: TRBV20-1; clone size: .; D gene: TRBD1; J gene: TRBJ1-2; CDR3 protein: CSAPGQAVHVYGYTF; CDR3 DNA: TGCAGTGCTCCCGGACAGGCGGTTCATGTCTATGGCTACACCTTC
V gene: TRBV4-1; clone size: .; D gene: .; J gene: TRBJ2-7; CDR3 protein: CASSIEFRGISYEQYF; CDR3 DNA: TGCGCCAGCAGCATAGAATTTCGCGGGATCTCCTACGAGCAGTACTTC
V gene: TRBV29-1; clone size: .; D gene: .; J gene: TRBJ2-2; CDR3 protein: CSARWVGELFF; CDR3 DNA: TGCAGCGCCAGATGGGTGGGGGAGCTGTTTTTT
V gene: TRBV10-1; clone size: .; D gene: .; J gene: TRBJ2-1; CDR3 protein: CASSEFGESEYNEQFF; CDR3 DNA: TGCGCCAGCAGTGAGTTTGGGGAATCCGAATACAATGAGCAGTTCTTC
V gene: TRBV9; clone size: .; D gene: TRBD2; J gene: TRBJ2-1; CDR3 protein: CASSYDSGRGAHEQFF; CDR3 DNA: TGTGCCAGCAGTTATGATAGCGGGAGAGGGGCACATGAGCAGTTCTTC
V gene: TRBV15; clone size: .; D gene: .; J gene: TRBJ1-5; CDR3 protein: CATSSTRDQPQHF; CDR3 DNA: TGTGCCACCAGCTCGACGAGGGATCAGCCCCAGCATTTT
V gene: TRBV6-1; clone size: .; D gene: .; J gene: TRBJ1-5; CDR3 protein: CASRPRGATYLPQHF; CDR3 DNA: TGTGCCAGCAGGCCCCGGGGCGCGACTTATTTACCCCAGCATTTT
V gene: TRBV7-8; clone size: .; D gene: .; J gene: TRBJ2-7; CDR3 protein: CASSVDHLSLYEQYF; CDR3 DNA: TGTGCCAGCAGCGTTGACCATCTCTCCCTCTACGAGCAGTACTTC
V gene: TRBV3-1; clone size: .; D gene: TRBD2; J gene: TRBJ2-3; CDR3 protein: CASSPRGSTDTQYF; CDR3 DNA: TGTGCCAGCAGCCCTCGCGGGAGTACAGATACGCAGTATTTT
V gene: TRBV28; clone size: few; D gene: .; J gene: TRBJ2-2; CDR3 protein: CASSLWGENTGELFF; CDR3 DNA: TGTGCCAGCAGTTTATGGGGGGAGAATACCGGGGAGCTGTTTTTT
V gene: TRBV2; clone size: once; D gene: .; J gene: TRBJ1-1; CDR3 protein: CASSEALHGRMNTEAFF; CDR3 DNA: TGTGCCAGCAGTGAAGCGCTTCACGGCAGAATGAACACTGAAGCTTTCTTT
V gene: TRBV2; clone size: .; D gene: TRBD2; J gene: TRBJ2-7; CDR3 protein: CASSETASGVYEQYF; CDR3 DNA: TGTGCCAGCAGTGAAACGGCTAGCGGGGTCTACGAGCAGTACTTC
V gene: TRBV12-3/TRBV12-4; clone size: few; D gene: .; J gene: TRBJ2-7; CDR3 protein: CASSPWGRGGSYEQYF; CDR3 DNA: TGTGCCAGCAGTCCCTGGGGCAGGGGGGGATCCTACGAGCAGTACTTC
V gene: TRBV11-2; clone size: .; D gene: .; J gene: TRBJ2-4; CDR3 protein: CASSLMSDPKNIQYF; CDR3 DNA: TGTGCCAGCAGCTTAATGTCAGACCCAAAAAACATTCAGTACTTC
V gene: TRBV4-1; clone size: once; D gene: .; J gene: TRBJ1-4; CDR3 protein: CASSQIAGGQQTTNEKLFF; CDR3 DNA: TGCGCCAGCAGCCAGATTGCGGGAGGACAGCAGACAACTAATGAAAAACTGTTTTTT
V gene: TRBV29-1; clone size: .; D gene: .; J gene: TRBJ1-2; CDR3 protein: CSHRWRGGYTF; CDR3 DNA: TGCAGCCACCGATGGAGGGGCGGCTACACCTTC
V gene: TRBV10-3; clone size: .; D gene: .; J gene: TRBJ2-1; CDR3 protein: CAISESWDSYNEQFF; CDR3 DNA: TGTGCCATCAGTGAGTCGTGGGACTCCTACAATGAGCAGTTCTTC
V gene: TRBV7-9; clone size: .; D gene: TRBD2; J gene: TRBJ2-3; CDR3 protein: CASSLSSGGASLTDTQYF; CDR3 DNA: TGTGCCAGCAGCCTATCGAGCGGGGGGGCTTCCCTCACAGATACGCAGTATTTT